This record looks at one T cell receptor (beta chain) sequence and its context. The sample originates from a study of early T cells in non-severe SARS-CoV-2 infection. TCRdb ran MiXCR on the 5' RACE reads and lists one entry per CDR3 protein. The profile shows approximately 39,000 distinct CDR3 sequences, 6% to 8.5% of them singletons. V lost 3 bases and J lost 9; bases outside the gene matches: 11. The germline V gene encodes CDR1 SGDLS and CDR2 YYNGEE. The CDR3 runs 15 residues. The starting material was whole blood, obtained at baseline. The rearrangement uses TRBV9 and TRBJ2-1, with 8 bases lining up with TRBD1. The receptor was isolated from an adult who was a healthcare worker with PCR-confirmed SARS-CoV-2 infection or an uninfected control (not recorded which). CDR3 sequence: CASSAWTGRYGEQFF. As DNA, the CDR3 is TGTGCCAGCAGCGCATGGACAGGGCGCTACGGTGAGCAGTTCTTC.